These 23 T cell receptor beta chains were sequenced from one sample in a study of patients and donors after allogeneic stem cell transplantation. MiXCR, applied by TCRdb to the RT-PCR reads, yields one record per CDR3 protein. The data show approximately 200,000 distinct CDR3 sequences, less than 45% seen once. Source material: blood, either unsorted or a sorted T cell fraction (not recorded which). The receptors here all came from a human donor who was either an allogeneic HSCT recipient or a stem cell or donor lymphocyte infusion donor (not recorded which). It is not recorded whose cells these are; they may come from a transplant donor.

This rearrangement joins TRBV29-1 to TRBJ2-1, with 7 positions matching TRBD2. The CDR3 contains 14 residues. Germline V gene lookup returns CDR1 SQVTM and CDR2 ANQGSEA. The V and J ends lost 4 bases and 1 base, in that order; junction bases with no gene match: 4. The CDR3 sequence: CSVGGGGSYNEQFF. For the CDR3, the DNA is TGCAGCGTTGGAGGCGGGGGATCCTACAATGAGCAGTTCTTC.

This chain links TRBV12-3 or TRBV12-4 with TRBJ2-5; D is undetermined. Trimming removed 3 bases at V and 5 bases at J, with 10 bases between. The CDR3 runs to 13 residues. For the CDR3, the DNA is TGTGCCAGCAGTTTGGGTCGGTGGGAGACCCAGTACTTC. Residues: CASSLGRWETQYF.

Written as DNA, the CDR3 is TGTGCCAGCAGCCAAGAAACAGGGTTAGGAACTGAAGCTTTCTTT. This encodes CASSQETGLGTEAFF. The V and J genes are TRBV3-1 and TRBJ1-1; TRBD1 is a possible D gene (6 bases). Deletions cut 0 bases from V and 5 bases from J, with 13 bases between. Germline V gives CDR1 LGHDT, CDR2 YNNKEL (reference sequence). This CDR3 is 15 amino acids long.

This sequence joins TRBV30 and TRBJ1-2; weak D call: TRBD1 (5 bases). This CDR3 spans 13 amino acids. The V end lost 0 bases, the J end lost 8 bases, and 13 bases lay between the germline ends. Germline values: CDR1 GTSNPN, CDR2 SVGIG (reference sequence). CDR3 sequence reads: CAWSVFRVGGYTF. DNA for the CDR3: TGTGCCTGGAGTGTATTCAGGGTGGGAGGCTACACCTTC.

This sequence joins TRBV6-1 and TRBJ1-6, with a possible D match to TRBD1 (5 bases). Trimming stripped 4 bases from V and 15 bases from J, with 10 bases between. Germline V gene lookup returns CDR1 MNHNS and CDR2 SASEGT. The CDR3 loop spans 11 amino acids. Here the CDR3 reads CASSGGTILHF. The CDR3 DNA follows: TGTGCCAGCAGTGGGGGGACTATCCTCCACTTT.

This rearrangement joins TRBV20-1 to TRBJ2-3; the match to TRBD2 covers 7 bases. The CDR3 extends over 13 amino acids. Germline V gives CDR1 DFQATT, CDR2 SNEGSKA (reference sequence). V lost 0 bases and J lost 5; bases outside the gene matches: 2. The CDR3 region has the DNA TGCAGTGCTAGAGAGGGGGGGAGAGATACGCAGTATTTT. Translating it yields CSAREGGRDTQYF.

V and J are TRBV28 and TRBJ2-1; D remains ambiguous. Germline CDR1 is MDHEN and CDR2 is SYDVKM. The CDR3 sequence is 12 residues long. V lost 5 bases and J 8 bases, leaving 10 bases between the germline ends. CDR3 sequence reads: CASSPLIYEQFF. The CDR3 DNA sequence: TGTGCCAGCAGTCCTCTTATCTATGAGCAGTTCTTC. Looking up the rest from reference TRBV28 and TRBJ2-1 gives the full variable domain: DVKVTQSSRYLVKRTGEKVFLECVQDMDHENMFWYRQDPGLGLRLIYFSYDVKMKEKGDIPEGYSVSREKKERFSLILESASTNQTSMYLCASSPLIYEQFFGPGTRLTVL.

The chain employs TRBV5-1 and TRBJ2-1, with 7 bases matching TRBD2. Germline CDR1 and CDR2: SGHRS and YFSETQ. V lost 4 bases and J lost 6; bases outside the gene matches: 10. The CDR3 consists of 15 residues. The CDR3 loop reads CASSQSGARSNEQFF. The CDR3 DNA is TGCGCCAGCAGCCAAAGCGGGGCCCGGAGCAATGAGCAGTTCTTC.

CDR3 region: CASSGSTTNEQFF. The DNA for the CDR3 is TGTGCCAGCAGTGGGTCGACTACCAATGAGCAGTTCTTC. The chain recombines TRBV25-1 with TRBJ2-1, with D perhaps matching TRBD2 (5 bases). Germline V CDR1 and CDR2: MGHDK, SYGVNS. Deletions cut 4 bases from V and 6 bases from J, with 10 bases between. The CDR3 contains 13 residues.

This clonotype was detected only once. The chain carries TRBV12-3 or TRBV12-4 and TRBJ2-1, with 11 bases aligning to TRBD2. V lost 3 bases, J lost 9 bases, and 10 bases stayed unmatched. The CDR3 runs to 16 residues. In DNA, the CDR3 is TGTGCCAGCAGTTTCAGGTCTAGCGGGAGGAGGGGTGAGCAGTTCTTC. Protein sequence: CASSFRSSGRRGEQFF.

In this sample, this clonotype turned up a few times. The chain is built from TRBV6-6 and TRBJ1-1; D call uncertain. The germline gives CDR1 MNHNY, CDR2 SVGAGI (reference sequence). This CDR3 spans 12 amino acids. The V end was cut by 10 bases, the J end by 1 base, with 10 bases between. CDR3: CATGRTNTEAFF. The CDR3 DNA reads TGTGCCACTGGACGGACGAACACTGAAGCTTTCTTT.

The sample holds a few counts of this clonotype. The V call is TRBV20-1, the J call TRBJ1-2, with D tentatively TRBD1 (6 bases). Per the germline V gene, CDR1 is DFQATT and CDR2 is SNEGSKA (reference sequence). V lost 0 bases and J 4 bases, leaving 12 bases between the germline ends. The CDR3 contains 14 residues. DNA for the CDR3: TGCAGTGCTAGAGAATCTTCAGGGGTCTATGGCTACACCTTC. Residues: CSARESSGVYGYTF.

A word on this clonotype: A read error may be the cause here, since a much bigger clone is one base away. The CDR3, as DNA: TGTGCCACCCGGACAGGGGGCACTGAAGCTTTCTTT. Residues: CATRTGGTEAFF. This chain uses TRBV27 with TRBJ1-1, with TRBD1 matching over 10 bases. Unmatched junction bases numbered 3, after V lost 10 bases and J lost 4 bases. The CDR3 runs to 12 residues. Germline V lookup: CDR1 MNHEY, CDR2 SMNVEV (reference sequence).

V and J are TRBV28 and TRBJ2-7; 8 bases are a match to TRBD2. The junction had 12 bases not matched to a gene; V was cut back by 5 bases and J by 3 bases. This CDR3 spans 16 amino acids. Germline loops: CDR1 MDHEN, CDR2 SYDVKM. This CDR3 reads CASSPPSGSGSYEQYF. As DNA, the CDR3 is TGTGCCAGCAGTCCGCCATCGGGGAGCGGGAGCTACGAGCAGTACTTC.

This clonotype was counted between two and nine times. The genes are TRBV7-9 and TRBJ2-7; TRBD2 matches at 8 bases. CDR3 length: 16 amino acids. CDR1 and CDR2 from the germline V gene are SEHNR and FQNEAQ (reference sequence). The V gene end was trimmed by 0 bases and the J gene end by 2 bases; junction bases not matched to a gene: 6. This CDR3 is CASSLAPTGGTYEQYF. The DNA for the CDR3 is TGTGCCAGCAGCTTAGCTCCCACGGGAGGGACCTACGAGCAGTACTTC.

The V call is TRBV7-9, the J call TRBJ2-5, with 11 bases identical to TRBD2. Per the germline V gene, CDR1 is SEHNR and CDR2 is FQNEAQ (reference sequence). This CDR3 comprises 15 residues. Unmatched junction bases numbered 6, after V lost 6 bases and J lost 3 bases. The CDR3 DNA reads as TGTGCCAGCAGGGAACTAGCGGGAGCGGAAGAGACCCAGTACTTC. Translated: CASRELAGAEETQYF. The variable domain in full, completed from reference TRBV7-9 and TRBJ2-5, reads DTGVSQNPRHKITKRGQNVTFRCDPISEHNRLYWYRQTLGQGPEFLTYFQNEAQLEKSRLLSDRFSAERPKGSFSTLEIQRTEQGDSAMYLCASRELAGAEETQYFGPGTRLLVL.

This clonotype has a single count. V gene TRBV9 combines with J gene TRBJ2-7, with 7 bases lining up with TRBD1. This CDR3 has 14 amino acids. V was pared by 3 bases and J by 3 bases, with 6 bases of the junction left unmatched. Germline V gene lookup returns CDR1 SGDLS and CDR2 YYNGEE. The chain's CDR3 is CASSGSGTDYEQYF. The CDR3 nucleotides read TGTGCCAGCAGCGGTTCCGGGACAGACTACGAGCAGTACTTC.

J is TRBJ2-7 and V is TRBV18; TRBD2 agrees at 14 bases. V dropped 5 bases and J dropped 2; count of bases not matched to a gene: 8. Germline assignment: CDR1 KGHSH and CDR2 LQKENI. The CDR3 consists of 17 residues. CDR3 sequence: CASSSGLAGGGAYEQYF. In nucleotides, the CDR3 is TGTGCCAGCTCATCTGGACTAGCGGGAGGAGGGGCCTACGAGCAGTACTTC. The complete variable domain, with remaining parts taken from reference TRBV18 and TRBJ2-7, reads NAGVMQNPRHLVRRRGQEARLRCSPMKGHSHVYWYRQLPEEGLKFMVYLQKENIIDESGMPKERFSAEFPKEGPSILRIQQVVRGDSAAYFCASSSGLAGGGAYEQYFGPGTRLTVT.

The chain carries TRBV20-1 and TRBJ2-1, with 7 bases aligning to TRBD1. The CDR3 runs to 12 residues. Germline V CDR1 and CDR2: DFQATT, SNEGSKA (reference sequence). J lost 6 bases, V lost 5 bases, and 4 bases had no gene match. CDR3 nucleotides: TGCAGTGCTGGGACAGTTGGCAATGAGCAGTTCTTC. Translated: CSAGTVGNEQFF.

The J gene is TRBJ1-1, the V gene TRBV6-5; D unresolved. Germline CDR1 and CDR2: MNHEY and SVGAGI. Trimming pared 7 bases from V and 4 bases from J, leaving 7 bases between. The CDR3 covers 11 residues. CDR3 sequence reads: CASNRGTEAFF. The CDR3 nucleotides are TGTGCCAGCAACCGGGGCACTGAAGCTTTCTTT.

The rearrangement links TRBV6-5 to TRBJ2-5; 13 bases fit TRBD2. Per germline, CDR1 MNHEY and CDR2 SVGAGI. J lost 4 bases, V lost 3 bases, and 5 bases had no gene match. This CDR3 is 16 amino acids long. This CDR3 is CASSYQGLAGVETQYF. In DNA form, the CDR3 reads TGTGCCAGCAGTTATCAAGGACTAGCGGGAGTAGAGACCCAGTACTTC.

This chain uses TRBV5-1 with TRBJ2-3; D is possibly TRBD2 (5 bases). The CDR3 runs 14 residues. The ends were cut back, 0 bases at V and 5 bases at J, with 10 bases in the middle. Germline V gene data show CDR1 as SGHRS and CDR2 as YFSETQ. CDR3 nucleotide sequence: TGCGCCAGCAGCTTGGTTCGGGATGGAGATACGCAGTATTTT. This translates into CASSLVRDGDTQYF.

This chain links TRBV7-2 with TRBJ1-2, with TRBD1 matching 8 bases. This CDR3 spans 16 amino acids. The V gene's germline CDR1 is SGHTA and CDR2 FQGNSA. The V and J ends lost 1 base and 2 bases, in that order; junction bases with no gene match: 6. The CDR3 DNA reads as TGTGCCAGCAGCTTAGGGGCCTACAGGGGGAACTATGGCTACACCTTC. Translated, it gives CASSLGAYRGNYGYTF.